The 30 T cell receptor beta chains below all came from one sample that was sequenced in a study of T cells in Graves' hyperthyroidism and ophthalmopathy. Authors of the study amplified TCR beta CDR3 regions from RNA transcripts. HTBI primers were the set used in a first-round RT-PCR of the TCR CDR3. MiXCR was run by TCRdb on the multiplex PCR reads, yielding one entry per CDR3 protein. The profile shows some 600,000 distinct CDR3 sequences, more than 11% of them singletons. The sequencing sample was made of blood. These receptors were collected from a woman aged 30 to 39 with Graves' hyperthyroidism that later progressed to Graves' ophthalmopathy.

This clonotype has only a few counts. This rearrangement joins TRBV7-2 to TRBJ2-1; D uncertain. CDR3 length: 15 residues. V gave up 0 bases and J gave up 3 bases, with 9 bases separating them. Looked up from germline, CDR1 is SGHTA and CDR2 is FQGNSA. The CDR3 sequence is CASSLATTFYNEQFF. CDR3 nucleotides: TGTGCCAGCAGCTTAGCGACGACCTTCTACAATGAGCAGTTCTTC.

The V and J genes are TRBV3-1 and TRBJ2-7, with TRBD2 matching over 9 bases. The CDR3 has 15 residues. V dropped 4 bases and J dropped 0; count of bases not matched to a gene: 4. Germline V gene lookup returns CDR1 LGHDT and CDR2 YNNKEL (reference sequence). DNA for the CDR3: TGTGCCAGCAGCCTACGGACTAGCGTCTCCTACGAGCAGTACTTC. As protein: CASSLRTSVSYEQYF.

On this clonotype: This may arise from a read error, as a much more abundant clone is one base away. This chain uses TRBV19 with TRBJ1-4, with D perhaps TRBD1 (6 bases). Germline loops: CDR1 LNHDA, CDR2 SQIVND (reference sequence). CDR3 length: 15 amino acids. CDR3 nucleotides: TGTTCCAGTAGGGAAGGGGGTTTTGCTAATGAAAAACTGTTTTTT. Protein: CSSREGGFANEKLFF. The full variable domain, with the rest looked up from reference TRBV19 and TRBJ1-4, is DGGITQSPKYLFRKEGQNVTLSCEQNLNHDAMYWYRQDPGQGLRLIYYSQIVNDFQKGDIAEGYSVSREKKESFPLTVTSAQKNPTAFYLCSSREGGFANEKLFFGSGTQLSVL.

As to this clonotype: A much larger clone differs by one base, so this may be a read error. The rearrangement uses TRBV20-1 and TRBJ2-3; D tentatively reads TRBD1 or TRBD2 (5 bases each). Per the germline V gene, CDR1 is DFQATT and CDR2 is SNEGSKA (reference sequence). This CDR3 contains 14 residues. The V end was cut by 8 bases, the J end by 4 bases, with 19 bases between. In DNA form, the CDR3 reads TGCAGTACGGGGACGCCCTGGGAACCAGATACGCAGTATTTT. Amino acid sequence: CSTGTPWEPDTQYF.

This clonotype was seen ten or more times. The chain employs TRBV12-5 and TRBJ1-5; D uncertain. Between the trimmed V and J ends, which lost 3 bases and 3 bases, there was a span of 12 bases. Germline loops: CDR1 LGHNT, CDR2 FRNRAP. The CDR3 totals 15 residues. CDR3 residues: CASGFDPGNNQPQHF. DNA of the CDR3: TGTGCTAGTGGTTTTGACCCAGGCAACAATCAGCCCCAGCATTTT.

This clonotype was counted ten times or more. The chain is built from TRBV30 and TRBJ1-2, with D uncertain. V was pared by 2 bases and J by 11 bases, with 12 bases between. The CDR3 loop spans 11 amino acids. CDR1 and CDR2 from the germline V gene are GTSNPN and SVGIG (reference sequence). As DNA, the CDR3 is TGTGCCTGGAGTACGGGATCGCCTTACACCTTC. Protein product: CAWSTGSPYTF.

The genes are TRBV29-1 and TRBJ2-2; D unclear. Trimming stripped 0 bases from V and 0 bases from J, with 8 bases between. This CDR3 is 15 amino acids long. CDR1 is SQVTM and CDR2 is ANQGSEA in the germline V gene. This CDR3 is CSVEDITANTGELFF. The DNA for the CDR3 is TGCAGCGTTGAAGATATAACGGCGAACACCGGGGAGCTGTTTTTT.

The chain couples TRBV2 to TRBJ1-2, with TRBD1 as a possible D gene (6 bases). From germline, CDR1 is SNHLY and CDR2 FYNNEI. Deletions cut 6 bases from V and 5 bases from J, with 19 bases between. This CDR3 is built from 15 residues. The chain's CDR3 is CASSPPGTSGYGYTF. CDR3 nucleotides: TGTGCCAGCAGCCCACCCGGGACATCTGGATATGGCTACACCTTC.

This clonotype was found many times. The rearrangement links TRBV7-2 to TRBJ1-2; D gene uncertain. The CDR3 is made up of 16 amino acids. In germline, CDR1 is SGHTA, CDR2 FQGNSA. V lost 4 bases, J lost 2 bases, and 17 bases lay in between. CDR3 coding DNA: TGTGCCAGCAGCTCAATTGACCCCGTGGGGAACTATGGCTACACCTTC. It encodes CASSSIDPVGNYGYTF.

This chain uses TRBV5-6 with TRBJ2-2, with D unresolved. Trimming cost V 2 bases and J 5 bases, with 10 bases left between them. The CDR3 length is 14 residues. The germline V gene encodes CDR1 SGHDT and CDR2 YYEEEE. The CDR3 DNA reads as TGTGCCAGCAGCTTCCCCTACTCGACCGGGGAGCTGTTTTTT. Amino acid sequence: CASSFPYSTGELFF.

This clonotype has a single count. The V call is TRBV6-1, the J call TRBJ2-7, with 7 bases lining up with TRBD1. The V segment lost 8 bases and the J segment 0 bases; nucleotides outside the gene matches: 4. The CDR3 covers 13 residues. Germline V gene sequence: CDR1 MNHNS, CDR2 SASEGT. This chain's CDR3 is CASHRDSSYEQYF. The CDR3, as DNA: TGTGCCAGCCACCGGGACAGCTCCTACGAGCAGTACTTC.

This clonotype has ten or more counts. V and J are TRBV5-1 and TRBJ2-1; 7 nucleotides agree with TRBD2. Germline assignment: CDR1 SGHRS and CDR2 YFSETQ. The CDR3 length is 13 residues. The trim removed 4 bases at V and 8 bases at J, leaving 6 bases unmatched. The CDR3 bases are TGCGCCAGCAGCACACTAGCGACGGATGAGCAGTTCTTC. Protein sequence: CASSTLATDEQFF.

Many counts were recorded for this clonotype. This chain connects TRBV2 to TRBJ2-5; 7 bases map to TRBD1. Germline loops: CDR1 SNHLY, CDR2 FYNNEI. This CDR3 spans 14 amino acids. J was trimmed by 5 bases and V by 6 bases; bases with no gene match: 9. CDR3 bases: TGTGCCAGCAGCCCTGACAGGGTGCAGGAGACCCAGTACTTC. Translating gives CASSPDRVQETQYF.

This clonotype turned up a few times. This chain joins TRBV19 and TRBJ1-2; 8 positions agree with TRBD1. CDR3 length equals 13 residues. V was clipped by 3 bases and J by 7 bases; unmatched bases: 4. Germline CDR1 reads LNHDA; CDR2 reads SQIVND (reference sequence). The CDR3 bases are TGTGCCAGTAGTATTGGACAGGGAGGTGGCTACACCTTC. The encoded protein is CASSIGQGGGYTF.

This clonotype was counted many times. The chain employs TRBV20-1 and TRBJ2-5; 12 bases map to TRBD2. The CDR3 sequence is 18 residues long. Germline-derived CDR1 and CDR2 are DFQATT and SNEGSKA (reference sequence). V lost 1 base to trimming and J lost 5 bases; unmatched junction nucleotides: 14. CDR3 sequence: CSARVGLAGGPGRETQYF. DNA of the CDR3: TGCAGTGCTAGAGTCGGGCTAGCGGGAGGGCCGGGACGCGAGACCCAGTACTTC.

The chain couples TRBV3-1 to TRBJ1-1; 7 bases map to TRBD1. The trim removed 2 bases at V and 4 bases at J, leaving 7 bases unmatched. Per the germline V gene, CDR1 is LGHDT and CDR2 is YNNKEL (reference sequence). The CDR3 spans 15 residues. CDR3 residues: CASSQRQGLGTEAFF. CDR3 bases: TGTGCCAGCAGCCAACGACAGGGTTTGGGCACTGAAGCTTTCTTT.

This clonotype has ten or more counts. CDR3 loop: CAMGQGSYEQYF. The DNA of the CDR3 is TGTGCCATGGGACAGGGGTCCTACGAGCAGTACTTC. V is TRBV10-3 and J is TRBJ2-7, with 10 positions matching TRBD1. The V gene's germline CDR1 is ENHRY and CDR2 SYGVKD. Unmatched junction bases numbered 0, after V lost 9 bases and J lost 1 base. This CDR3 is built from 12 residues.

This clonotype was recorded many times. V and J are TRBV2 and TRBJ1-5, with no clear D. Germline CDR1 reads SNHLY; CDR2 reads FYNNEI. The CDR3 loop spans 14 amino acids. Trimming took 6 bases from V and 5 from J, leaving 14 bases between them. CDR3 bases: TGTGCCAGCAGACCCGGATCGCTTGATCAGCCCCAGCATTTT. Translation: CASRPGSLDQPQHF. Variable domain in full (rest from reference TRBV2 and TRBJ1-5): EPEVTQTPSHQVTQMGQEVILRCVPISNHLYFYWYRQILGQKVEFLVSFYNNEISEKSEIFDDQFSVERPDGSNFTLKIRSTKLEDSAMYFCASRPGSLDQPQHFGDGTRLSIL.

There are many counts of this clonotype. This chain connects TRBV19 to TRBJ1-1; unclear D gene. The CDR3 has 15 amino acids. Germline CDR1 and CDR2: LNHDA and SQIVND (reference sequence). Trimming took off 3 bases at V and 2 bases at J, with 13 bases between the two ends. The CDR3 nucleotides read TGTGCCAGTAGTATCCCCCAGGCCCCAAACACTGAAGCTTTCTTT. Its protein product is CASSIPQAPNTEAFF.

In this sample, this clonotype turned up many times. The chain employs TRBV12-5 and TRBJ2-1, with 7 bases fitting TRBD2. The V segment lost 1 base and the J segment 2 bases; nucleotides outside the gene matches: 5. From germline, CDR1 is LGHNT and CDR2 FRNRAP. The CDR3 length is 16 residues. The DNA of the CDR3 is TGTGCTAGTGGTTTGGCCAAGCGGGATACCTACAATGAGCAGTTCTTC. Amino acid sequence: CASGLAKRDTYNEQFF.

This clonotype was counted ten times or more. This chain joins TRBV6-5 and TRBJ2-7; perhaps TRBD1 as D (5 bases). The CDR3 totals 15 residues. V was cut by 0 bases and J by 5 bases, with 14 bases left in between. Per the germline V gene, CDR1 is MNHEY and CDR2 is SVGAGI. The CDR3 sequence: CASSYSGRVGDEQYF. CDR3 coding DNA: TGTGCCAGCAGTTACTCTGGCAGGGTCGGCGACGAGCAGTACTTC.

This clonotype was seen repeatedly, ten times or more. The chain carries TRBV3-1 and TRBJ2-7; 7 bases are shared with TRBD2. V was pared by 0 bases and J by 0 bases, with 2 bases of the junction left unmatched. The CDR3 consists of 15 residues. Per germline, CDR1 LGHDT and CDR2 YNNKEL (reference sequence). The CDR3 spells CASSQDGTNSYEQYF. Written as DNA, the CDR3 is TGTGCCAGCAGCCAAGATGGGACTAACTCCTACGAGCAGTACTTC.

This clonotype was seen many times. The chain is built from TRBV24-1 and TRBJ1-1; no reliable D call. The CDR3 is 15 residues long. Germline CDR1 and CDR2: KGHDR and SFDVKD. V dropped 2 bases and J dropped 2 bases, with 11 bases sitting between them. DNA of the CDR3: TGTGCCACCAGTGATTCACGGTCAGGTAACACTGAAGCTTTCTTT. Its protein is CATSDSRSGNTEAFF.

This clonotype came up a few times. The junction departs from germline at one end; a sequencing error may be responsible. This rearrangement joins TRBV18 to TRBJ1-5; D not certain. The germline CDR1 and CDR2 sequences are KGHSH and LQKENI. The CDR3 length is 12 residues. CDR3 sequence (DNA): TGTGCCAGCTCACCAGACAATCAGCTCCAGCATTTT. It translates to CASSPDNQLQHF. The variable domain in full, completed from reference TRBV18 and TRBJ1-5, reads NAGVMQNPRHLVRRRGQEARLRCSPMKGHSHVYWYRQLPEEGLKFMVYLQKENIIDESGMPKERFSAEFPKEGPSILRIQQVVRGDSAAYFCASSPDNQLQHFGDGTRLSIL.

This chain uses TRBV4-1 with TRBJ1-3; the D is unclear. This CDR3 spans 12 amino acids. Trimming shortened V by 0 bases and J by 8 bases, and 5 bases separated the two germline ends. Germline V gives CDR1 MGHRA, CDR2 YSYEKL. CDR3 amino acids: CASSQDGDTIYF. CDR3 bases: TGCGCCAGCAGCCAAGATGGGGACACCATATATTTT.

The count of this clonotype is one. V usage is TRBV11-2 and J usage is TRBJ2-7; 9 bases fit TRBD2. CDR3 length equals 15 residues. V lost 6 bases to trimming and J lost 4 bases; unmatched junction nucleotides: 10. Germline CDR1 SGHAT, CDR2 FQNNGV. The DNA of the CDR3 is TGTGCCAGCAGTTCACGCGGACTAGCGACTTACGAGCAGTACTTC. Encoded protein: CASSSRGLATYEQYF.

This clonotype was detected only once. A much larger clone lies a single base off, so this may be a read error. V usage is TRBV27 and J usage is TRBJ2-2, with TRBD1 matching 10 bases. Per germline, CDR1 MNHEY and CDR2 SMNVEV (reference sequence). There are 17 residues in the CDR3. V was pared by 8 bases and J by 5 bases, with 14 bases of the junction left unmatched. CDR3 DNA sequence: TGTGCCAGCCGTTGGGACAGGGGCTCATTACAAACCGGGGAGCTGTTTTTT. It specifies CASRWDRGSLQTGELFF.

This clonotype was detected ten times or more. This chain connects TRBV7-3 to TRBJ2-1, with D perhaps assigned TRBD1 or TRBD2 (5 bases each). In germline, CDR1 is SGHTA, CDR2 FQGTGA. CDR3 size: 14 residues. The V gene lost 5 bases and the J gene lost 4 bases, with 12 bases spanning the gap. CDR3 coding DNA: TGTGCCAGCAGCCCGGGACCTATTTACAATGAGCAGTTCTTC. This encodes CASSPGPIYNEQFF.

This chain joins TRBV7-2 and TRBJ2-7, with TRBD2 matching 10 bases. This CDR3 spans 19 amino acids. CDR1 SGHTA and CDR2 FQGNSA come from the germline V gene. V shed 4 bases and J 7 bases; nucleotides not matched to a gene: 22. The CDR3 protein is CASSSIGDVQAGGPGEQYF. The CDR3 region has the DNA TGTGCCAGCAGCTCGATTGGGGATGTGCAAGCGGGAGGGCCTGGAGAGCAGTACTTC.

The V call is TRBV19, the J call TRBJ2-7, with TRBD1 matching over 10 bases. Trimming removed 3 bases from V and 1 base from J; junction bases left unmatched: 6. The CDR3 totals 16 residues. Germline-derived CDR1 and CDR2 are LNHDA and SQIVND (reference sequence). The CDR3 protein is CASSMGQGRGSYEQYF. The DNA of the CDR3 is TGTGCCAGTAGTATGGGACAGGGGCGAGGATCCTACGAGCAGTACTTC.